This T cell receptor (beta chain) was sequenced for a study of T cells in women clearing cervical HPV infection listed by TCRdb under 2018. Describing the broader study: The cases were 25 women with histologically confirmed HPV16-related CIN3 or worse, and 2 of those women had invasive cancers. The controls were around 26 women whose single incident HPV16 infection cleared within 12 months with no development of precancer or cancer. The exploratory proof-of-principle case-control study was nested within the Guanacaste HPV Natural History Study in Costa Rica and compared TCR repertoires across cervical HPV16 outcomes. Cases and controls were matched on age within five years and on year of sample collection. Cases had a median age of roughly 36 years and controls had a median age of around 40, with no significant differences in baseline characteristics. Since HLA typing was available for only a few women, HLA type could not be ruled out as a confounder. Among cases, blood sampling occurred a median of roughly 160 days after lesion detection, with an interquartile range of about 85 to 210 days. Quality controls consisted of five blinded duplicates per group, for a total of some 60 samples made up of about 50 participants and roughly 10 replicates. Blood from cases was collected at the visit at which the lesion was first identified, whereas blood from controls was collected once infection was no longer detected. The parent cohort enrolled 10,049 women aged 18 or older in Guanacaste, Costa Rica, in about 1992 to 1995 and followed the women for roughly 7 years.

Measured from the cysteine to the phenylalanine, the CDR3 is 17 residues long. The 42 bases shown cover part of the CDR3, and their frame starts at base 1. Trimming takes 1 base off V and 3 bases off J; junction bases not matched to a gene: 4. CDR1 SGHRS and CDR2 YFSETQ were looked up in the germline V gene. The immunoSEQ assay used multiplex PCR to amplify TCR beta CDR3 regions from an average of approximately 1,100 ng of genomic DNA per sample. The assay corrected primer bias using a complete synthetic TCR repertoire to establish an amplification baseline. The amplicons were sequenced on the Illumina platform. The original pipeline was this. Sequence errors were corrected by clustering with frequency ratios and a modified nearest-neighbor algorithm, and the sequences were then analyzed in the immunoSEQ Analyzer using IMGT gene definitions. TCR richness and evenness were averaged over 20 rarefaction repeats at each rarefaction depth, excluding samples with fewer sequences than the depth. Relative abundances of V, D and J genes were compared between groups using Wilcoxon rank sum tests, with FDR correction applied. For the blinded duplicates, the intraclass correlation was approximately 96% for TCR richness and averaged roughly 79% across about 70 gene segments. TCRdb mirrors the immuneACCESS table, restricted to in-frame sequences. Some clones are absent from its copies; in checked studies, under half trace to an unresolved V gene, and the reason for the others is unknown. V, J and clone size were drawn from that table, and D and trimming were deduced from the DNA. The data table for this sample lists 36,000 or so clones. Approximately 1.5% of the sample rests with the top ten.

With regard to this clone: Its binding antigen is unknown. Coverage ceases 3 residues before the CDR3 finishes, and the germline J gene fills in the end.

Every participant had a single incident cervical HPV16 infection, and prevalent HPV16 infections were excluded. Cervical HPV DNA was detected by MY09/MY11 PCR and genotyped by dot-blot hybridization. Fifteen mL of heparinized blood were centrifuged, and the buffy coat was aliquoted, frozen at -30°C, then stored at -80°C. QIAGEN kits were used to extract genomic DNA from buffy coat specimens. Broader findings and caveats from the paper: TCR repertoire richness was significantly higher in CIN3+ cases than in controls across sequencing depths, while evenness did not differ. Random forest classifiers combining richness and V gene abundances distinguished cases from controls with an estimated AUC of just under 0.85. TRBV6-7 relative abundance was lower in cases than in controls (around 0.11% versus 0.16%; Bonferroni P = 0.0008). The cross-sectional design could not show whether associations preceded infection or resulted from it; effector/memory subsets and HPV-specific T cells were not isolated. Because the number of T cells per sample was unknown, the richness differences could reflect varying T-cell content rather than repertoire biology.

The origin of this receptor is a woman aged 18 to 75 with a cervical HPV16 infection that either progressed to CIN3+ or cleared (not recorded which). The sequence joins TRBV5-1 to TRBJ2-2; TRBD1 fits 12 bases in the junction. The sample taken for sequencing was blood buffy coat. The CDR3 region: CASSLRDRGLHTGELFF. CDR3 DNA, as far as it was read: TGCGCCAGCAGCTTGAGGGACAGGGGGCTTCACACCGGGGAG.